This T cell receptor (beta chain) originates from a study of blood T cells in healthy people across ages. Germline V gene data show CDR1 as LNHNV and CDR2 as YYDKDF (reference sequence). The CDR3 sequence is 13 residues long. Trimming took 0 bases from V and 12 from J, leaving 12 bases between them. For the second PCR, which ran for roughly 7 to 11 cycles, a sample-barcoded 5' primer and a J-beta primer mix were used. TCRdb reprocessed the 5' RACE reads with MiXCR, giving one entry per CDR3 protein. The table lists roughly 1.9 million distinct CDR3 sequences, approximately 40% of them singletons. Sequenced: blood. The J gene is TRBJ2-1, the V gene TRBV15; D not resolved. The source is a human donor in good health. The CDR3 reads CATSRDRWVGQFF. The DNA of the CDR3 is TGTGCCACCAGCAGAGATCGGTGGGTGGGGCAGTTCTTC.